These 19 T cell receptor beta chains originate from one sample sequenced in a study of blood T cell repertoires in COVID-19. Sequencing was performed with immunoSEQ multiplex PCR; in TCRdb, only in-frame clones are kept and a portion is missing. Among roughly 300,000 clones listed, 80% to 90% were seen once. The sequenced sample was peripheral blood. The receptors come from a woman in her 30s with COVID-19, enrolled during active disease.

A few counts support this clone. The chain couples TRBV5-1 to TRBJ2-1, with D uncertain. V dropped 0 bases and J dropped 11 bases, with 9 bases sitting between them. The CDR3 contains 12 residues. The germline gives CDR1 SGHRS, CDR2 YFSETQ. This CDR3 reads CASSLEPSQQFF. CDR3 nucleotide sequence: TGCGCCAGCAGCTTGGAACCCAGTCAGCAGTTCTTC.

This chain uses TRBV3-1 (or the pseudogene TRBV3-2) with TRBJ2-3; 11 bases agree with TRBD2. V trimming: 2 bases; J trimming: 1 base; junction bases outside the gene matches: 8. The germline V gene has CDR1 LGHDT and CDR2 YNNKEL (reference sequence). The CDR3 is 18 amino acids. CDR3 protein: CASSQKSRLAGRTDTQYF. CDR3 DNA sequence: TGTGCCAGCAGCCAAAAGTCCCGACTAGCGGGGCGCACAGATACGCAGTATTTT.

This sequence joins TRBV19 and TRBJ1-5; D is unclear. Trimming removed 3 bases from V and 5 bases from J, with 14 bases in between. In germline, CDR1 is LNHDA, CDR2 SQIVND (reference sequence). The CDR3 sequence is 15 residues long. The CDR3 reads CASSIWVSRDQPQHF. DNA of the CDR3: TGTGCCAGTAGTATTTGGGTCAGCCGGGATCAGCCCCAGCATTTT.

CDR3 in amino acids: CAAQGALNQPQHF. CDR3 bases: TGTGCCGCCCAGGGGGCTCTAAATCAGCCCCAGCATTTT. The chain has TRBV6-5 and TRBJ1-5; 8 bases map to TRBD1. Germline CDR1 reads MNHEY; CDR2 reads SVGAGI. With 11 bases clipped from V and 4 bases from J, the junction kept 7 bases outside the gene matches. The CDR3 consists of 13 residues.

The chain joins TRBV2 to TRBJ1-6, with D possibly being TRBD1 (5 bases). Germline loops: CDR1 SNHLY, CDR2 FYNNEI. The CDR3 sequence is 15 residues long. V was clipped by 2 bases and J by 9 bases, with 14 bases between them. CDR3 sequence reads: CASSEQGMFVSPLHF. The CDR3 DNA follows: TGTGCCAGCAGTGAACAGGGAATGTTTGTTTCACCCCTCCACTTT.

V usage is TRBV19 and J usage is TRBJ2-1; 9 bases align to TRBD1. The CDR3 is made up of 15 amino acids. V lost 1 base, J lost 6 bases, and 4 bases stayed unmatched. CDR1 LNHDA and CDR2 SQIVND come from the germline V gene (reference sequence). The CDR3 here is CASSIVGTGLNEQFF. The CDR3 region has the DNA TGTGCCAGTAGTATAGTGGGGACAGGGCTCAATGAGCAGTTCTTC.

This sequence joins TRBV19 and TRBJ2-7, with 10 bases aligning to TRBD2. The CDR3 runs to 13 residues. Germline V gene data show CDR1 as LNHDA and CDR2 as SQIVND (reference sequence). V trimming: 5 bases; J trimming: 5 bases; junction bases outside the gene matches: 3. CDR3 amino acids: CASSGLAANEQYF. The CDR3, as DNA: TGTGCCAGTAGTGGACTAGCGGCGAACGAGCAGTACTTC.

The chain joins TRBV12-3 or TRBV12-4 to TRBJ2-7; D remains unclear. The CDR3 length is 13 residues. Trimming stripped 2 bases from V and 5 bases from J, with 10 bases between. CDR3 in amino acids: CASSLLGQDEQYF. In DNA form, the CDR3 reads TGTGCCAGCAGTTTACTCGGTCAGGACGAGCAGTACTTC.

This CDR3 reads CASSSIQGAREQYF. CDR3 bases: TGTGCCAGCAGTTCCATACAGGGGGCGCGAGAGCAGTACTTC. The chain recombines TRBV6-2 or TRBV6-3 with TRBJ2-7, with 9 bases fitting TRBD1. Germline assignment: CDR1 MNHEY and CDR2 SVGEGT. The J segment lost 7 bases and the V segment lost 4 bases, leaving 8 bases of the junction unmatched. This CDR3 region has 14 residues.

V usage is TRBV6-5 and J usage is TRBJ2-2; D is possibly TRBD2 (6 bases). The germline V gene has CDR1 MNHEY and CDR2 SVGAGI. V was pared by 6 bases and J by 6 bases, with 14 bases between. This CDR3 contains 14 residues. CDR3 amino acids: CASRRDPSAGELFF. Written as DNA, the CDR3 is TGTGCCAGCAGGCGGGACCCTTCTGCCGGGGAGCTGTTTTTT.

This sequence joins TRBV19 and TRBJ2-4; TRBD1 matches 7 bases. The CDR3 consists of 13 residues. Germline values: CDR1 LNHDA, CDR2 SQIVND (reference sequence). V shed 3 bases and J 5 bases; nucleotides not matched to a gene: 1. DNA for the CDR3: TGTGCCAGTAGTATCGGGACAGAAAACATTCAGTACTTC. Amino acids: CASSIGTENIQYF.

The V call is TRBV28, the J call TRBJ2-1, with TRBD2 identical over 8 bases. The CDR3 has 19 residues. Germline loops: CDR1 MDHEN, CDR2 SYDVKM. V lost 1 base and J lost 0; bases outside the gene matches: 11. The CDR3 sequence: CASSLYLGGGRSSYNEQFF. The CDR3 DNA sequence: TGTGCCAGCAGTTTATACCTCGGCGGGGGGAGGAGCTCCTACAATGAGCAGTTCTTC.

The rearrangement links TRBV18 to TRBJ1-2; 7 positions match TRBD1. V trimming: 0 bases; J trimming: 4 bases; junction bases outside the gene matches: 5. Germline V gene lookup returns CDR1 KGHSH and CDR2 LQKENI. The CDR3 length is 15 residues. The CDR3 protein is CASSPPDRSLYGYTF. In DNA, the CDR3 is TGTGCCAGCTCACCACCGGACAGGAGCCTCTATGGCTACACCTTC. Full variable domain (rest looked up from reference TRBV18 and TRBJ1-2): NAGVMQNPRHLVRRRGQEARLRCSPMKGHSHVYWYRQLPEEGLKFMVYLQKENIIDESGMPKERFSAEFPKEGPSILRIQQVVRGDSAAYFCASSPPDRSLYGYTFGSGTRLTVV.

This chain uses TRBV4-1 with TRBJ2-1; 10 positions match TRBD1. The trim removed 6 bases at V and 3 bases at J, leaving 5 bases unmatched. CDR3 size: 15 residues. The germline V gene has CDR1 MGHRA and CDR2 YSYEKL. The CDR3 nucleotides read TGCGCCAGCAGTCCCGGGACAGGGGTCTACAATGAGCAGTTCTTC. It encodes CASSPGTGVYNEQFF.

The chain joins TRBV5-1 to TRBJ1-5; possible D gene TRBD1, 6 bases. Trimming pared 0 bases from V and 7 bases from J, leaving 11 bases between. This CDR3 is built from 14 residues. The germline V gene encodes CDR1 SGHRS and CDR2 YFSETQ. CDR3 sequence reads: CASSLEGGGQPQHF. CDR3 in DNA: TGCGCCAGCAGCTTGGAAGGGGGGGGCCAGCCCCAGCATTTT. Using reference TRBV5-1 and TRBJ1-5 for the parts outside the CDR3, the full variable domain is KAGVTQTPRYLIKTRGQQVTLSCSPISGHRSVSWYQQTPGQGLQFLFEYFSETQRNKGNFPGRFSGRQFSNSRSEMNVSTLELGDSALYLCASSLEGGGQPQHFGDGTRLSIL.

This chain links TRBV11-2 with TRBJ1-2; no definite D call. The CDR3 has 13 amino acids. Germline loops: CDR1 SGHAT, CDR2 FQNNGV. V was cut by 5 bases and J by 7 bases, with 14 bases left in between. The CDR3 is CASSLGGMGGYTF. The CDR3 coding sequence is TGTGCCAGCAGCCTCGGAGGGATGGGTGGCTACACCTTC.

The chain combines TRBV12-3 or TRBV12-4 with TRBJ2-7; unclear D gene. CDR3 length equals 11 residues. Trimming cost V 3 bases and J 5 bases, with 5 bases left between them. The CDR3 DNA is TGTGCCAGCAGTTTTCGGGACGAGCAGTACTTC. It translates to CASSFRDEQYF.

This clone showed up just a few times. V gene TRBV11-2 combines with J gene TRBJ2-2, with unresolved D. Germline loops: CDR1 SGHAT, CDR2 FQNNGV. The CDR3 loop spans 14 amino acids. Trimming removed 5 bases from V and 4 bases from J, with 11 bases in between. CDR3 DNA sequence: TGTGCCAGCAGCATCCTTTCGGGCACCGGGGAGCTGTTTTTT. Translated, it gives CASSILSGTGELFF. Full variable domain (missing parts from reference TRBV11-2 and TRBJ2-2): EAGVAQSPRYKIIEKRQSVAFWCNPISGHATLYWYQQILGQGPKLLIQFQNNGVVDDSQLPKDRFSAERLKGVDSTLKIQPAKLEDSAVYLCASSILSGTGELFFGEGSRLTVL.

The J gene is TRBJ2-5, the V gene TRBV9; 9 positions agree with TRBD2. Trimming removed 0 bases from V and 2 bases from J; junction bases left unmatched: 8. CDR1 and CDR2 from the germline V gene are SGDLS and YYNGEE. CDR3 size: 17 residues. CDR3 sequence reads: CASSVVPSGVPQETQYF. The CDR3 DNA reads as TGTGCCAGCAGCGTAGTACCTAGCGGGGTACCACAAGAGACCCAGTACTTC.